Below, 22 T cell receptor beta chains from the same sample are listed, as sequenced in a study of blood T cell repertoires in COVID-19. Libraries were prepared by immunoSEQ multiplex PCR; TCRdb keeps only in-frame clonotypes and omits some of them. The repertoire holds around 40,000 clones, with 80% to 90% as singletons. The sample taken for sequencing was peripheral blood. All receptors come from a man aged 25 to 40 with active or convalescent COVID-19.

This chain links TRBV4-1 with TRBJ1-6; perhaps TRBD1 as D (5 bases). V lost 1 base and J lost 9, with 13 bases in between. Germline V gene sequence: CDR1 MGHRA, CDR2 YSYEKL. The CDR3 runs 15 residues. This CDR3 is CASSQGVGAGSPLHF. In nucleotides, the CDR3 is TGCGCCAGCAGCCAAGGCGTAGGGGCCGGTTCACCCCTCCACTTT.

In DNA, the CDR3 is TGTGCCAGCAGCTTAGCGCGAAGGAGCACTGAAGCTTTCTTT. Its protein product is CASSLARRSTEAFF. This rearrangement joins TRBV7-2 to TRBJ1-1; D is unresolved. With 0 bases removed from V and 4 bases from J, the gap between germline ends came to 9 bases. CDR1 SGHTA and CDR2 FQGNSA come from the germline V gene. The CDR3 spans 14 residues.

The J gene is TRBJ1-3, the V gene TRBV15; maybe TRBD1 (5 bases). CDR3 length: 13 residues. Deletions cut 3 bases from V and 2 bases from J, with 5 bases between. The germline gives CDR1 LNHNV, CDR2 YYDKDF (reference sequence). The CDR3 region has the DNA TGTGCCACCAGCAGGACAGCTGGAAACACCATATATTTT. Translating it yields CATSRTAGNTIYF.

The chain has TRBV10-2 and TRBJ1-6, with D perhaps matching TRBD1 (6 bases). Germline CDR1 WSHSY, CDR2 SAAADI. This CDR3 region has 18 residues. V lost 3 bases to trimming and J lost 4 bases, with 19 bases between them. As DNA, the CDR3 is TGCGCCAGCAGTGACTCGAAAGAGGACAGTTTATATAATTCACCCCTCCACTTT. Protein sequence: CASSDSKEDSLYNSPLHF.

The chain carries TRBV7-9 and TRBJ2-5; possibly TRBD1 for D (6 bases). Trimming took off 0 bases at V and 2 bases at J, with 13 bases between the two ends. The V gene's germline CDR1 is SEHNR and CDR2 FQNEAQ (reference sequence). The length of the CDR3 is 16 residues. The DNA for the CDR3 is TGTGCCAGCAGCTTAGCGGGTAGGGGACAACAAGAGACCCAGTACTTC. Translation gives CASSLAGRGQQETQYF.

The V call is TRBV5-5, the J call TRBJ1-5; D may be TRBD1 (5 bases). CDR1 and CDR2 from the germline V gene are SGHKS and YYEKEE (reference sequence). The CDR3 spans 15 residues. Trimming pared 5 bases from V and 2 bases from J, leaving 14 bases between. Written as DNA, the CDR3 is TGTGCCAGCAGTTCGGACATCGGGCGCAATCAGCCCCAGCATTTT. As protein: CASSSDIGRNQPQHF.

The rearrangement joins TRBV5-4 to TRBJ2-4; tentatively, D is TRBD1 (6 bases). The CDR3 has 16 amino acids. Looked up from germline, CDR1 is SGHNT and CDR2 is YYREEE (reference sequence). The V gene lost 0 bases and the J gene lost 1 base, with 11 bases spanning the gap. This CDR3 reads CASSLAGVTAKNIQYF. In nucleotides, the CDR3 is TGTGCCAGCAGCTTGGCAGGGGTTACGGCCAAAAACATTCAGTACTTC.

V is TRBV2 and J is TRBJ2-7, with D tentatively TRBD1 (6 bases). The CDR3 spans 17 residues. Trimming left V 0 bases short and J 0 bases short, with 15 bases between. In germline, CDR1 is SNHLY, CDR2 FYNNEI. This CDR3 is CASSEARGTYNSYEQYV. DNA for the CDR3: TGTGCCAGCAGTGAAGCGCGTGGGACATACAACTCCTACGAGCAGTACGTC.

The CDR3 spells CASSQDLAGGVDTQYF. CDR3 bases: TGCGCCAGCAGCCAAGATCTAGCGGGAGGTGTGGATACGCAGTATTTT. V gene TRBV4-3 combines with J gene TRBJ2-3; 11 bases map to TRBD2. The CDR3 length is 16 residues. The V gene's germline CDR1 is LGHNA and CDR2 YSLEER. Losses at the gene ends were 0 bases for V and 6 bases for J; bases not matched to a gene: 5.

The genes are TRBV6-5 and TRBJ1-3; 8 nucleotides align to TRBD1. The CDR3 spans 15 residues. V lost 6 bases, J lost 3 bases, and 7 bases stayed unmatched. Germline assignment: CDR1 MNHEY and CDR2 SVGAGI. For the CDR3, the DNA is TGTGCCAGCAGCACGGACAGGGCAAGTGGAAACACCATATATTTT. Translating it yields CASSTDRASGNTIYF.

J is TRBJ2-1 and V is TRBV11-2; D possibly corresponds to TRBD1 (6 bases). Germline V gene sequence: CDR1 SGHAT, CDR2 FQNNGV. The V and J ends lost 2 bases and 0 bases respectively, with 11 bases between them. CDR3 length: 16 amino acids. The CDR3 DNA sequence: TGTGCCAGCAGCTTAAGTCAGGGGATCTCCTACAATGAGCAGTTCTTC. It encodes CASSLSQGISYNEQFF.

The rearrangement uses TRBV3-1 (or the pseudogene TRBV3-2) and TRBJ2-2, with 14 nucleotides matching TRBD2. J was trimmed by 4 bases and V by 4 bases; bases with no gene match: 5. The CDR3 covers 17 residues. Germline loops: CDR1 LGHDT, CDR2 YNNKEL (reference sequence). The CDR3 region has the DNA TGTGCCAGCAGCCCTTACGGGACTAGCGGGGGCACCGGGGAGCTGTTTTTT. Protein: CASSPYGTSGGTGELFF.

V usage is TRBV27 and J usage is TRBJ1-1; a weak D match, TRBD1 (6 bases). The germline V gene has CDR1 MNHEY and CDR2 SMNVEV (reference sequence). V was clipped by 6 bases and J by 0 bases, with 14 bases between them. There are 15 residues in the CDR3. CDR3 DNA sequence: TGTGCCAGCAGGTCAGGGGCCCATGTGAACACTGAAGCTTTCTTT. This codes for CASRSGAHVNTEAFF.

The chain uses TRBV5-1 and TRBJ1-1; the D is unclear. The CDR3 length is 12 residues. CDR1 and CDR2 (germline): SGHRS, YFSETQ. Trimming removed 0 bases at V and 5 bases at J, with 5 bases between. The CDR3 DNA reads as TGCGCCAGCAGCTTGGGTTCTACTGAAGCTTTCTTT. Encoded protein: CASSLGSTEAFF.

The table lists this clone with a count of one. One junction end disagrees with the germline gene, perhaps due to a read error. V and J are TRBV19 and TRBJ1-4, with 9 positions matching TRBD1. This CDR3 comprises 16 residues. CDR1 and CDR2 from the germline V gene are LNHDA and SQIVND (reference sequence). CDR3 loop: CASSIPDRGRSEKLFF. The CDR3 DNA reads TGTGCCAGCAGTATCCCGGACAGGGGTAGGAGTGAAAAACTGTTTTTT.

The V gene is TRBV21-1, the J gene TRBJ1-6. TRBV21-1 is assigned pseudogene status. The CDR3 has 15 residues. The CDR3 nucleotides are TGTGCCAGCAGCAAGATTAAAATGCGAAGATCACCCCTCCACTTT. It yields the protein CASSKIKMRRSPLHF.

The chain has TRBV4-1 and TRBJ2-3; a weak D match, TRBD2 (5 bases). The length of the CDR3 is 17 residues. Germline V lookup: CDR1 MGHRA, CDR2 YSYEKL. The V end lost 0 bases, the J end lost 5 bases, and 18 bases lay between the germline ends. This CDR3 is CASSQDHFVAGGDTQYF. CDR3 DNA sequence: TGCGCCAGCAGCCAAGATCACTTTGTGGCTGGAGGAGATACGCAGTATTTT.

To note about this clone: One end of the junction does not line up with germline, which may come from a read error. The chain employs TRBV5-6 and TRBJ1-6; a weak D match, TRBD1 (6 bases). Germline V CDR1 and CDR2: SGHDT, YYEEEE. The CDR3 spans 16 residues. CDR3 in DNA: TGTGCCAGCAGCTTGTACTCCCCAGGGGATAAATCACCCCTCCACTTT. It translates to CASSLYSPGDKSPLHF.

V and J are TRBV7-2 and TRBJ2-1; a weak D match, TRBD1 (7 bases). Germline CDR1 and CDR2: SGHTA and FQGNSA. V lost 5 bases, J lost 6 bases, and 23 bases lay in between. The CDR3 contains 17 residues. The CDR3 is CASSVQGGQTISNEQFF. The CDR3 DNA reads TGTGCCAGCAGCGTGCAGGGGGGACAGACCATTTCCAATGAGCAGTTCTTC.

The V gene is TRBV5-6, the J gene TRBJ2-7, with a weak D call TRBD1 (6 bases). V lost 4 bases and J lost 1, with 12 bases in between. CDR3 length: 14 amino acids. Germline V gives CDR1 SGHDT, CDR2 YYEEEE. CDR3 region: CASSHRTESYEQYV. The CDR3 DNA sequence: TGTGCCAGCAGCCATCGGACAGAATCCTACGAGCAGTACGTC.

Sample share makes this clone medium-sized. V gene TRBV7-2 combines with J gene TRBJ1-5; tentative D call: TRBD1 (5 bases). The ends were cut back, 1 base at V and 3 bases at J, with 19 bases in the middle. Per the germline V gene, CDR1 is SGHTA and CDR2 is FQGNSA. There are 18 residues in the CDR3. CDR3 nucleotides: TGTGCCAGCAGCTTAGTCTTCGGGGACTCGCCCACCAATCAGCCCCAGCATTTT. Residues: CASSLVFGDSPTNQPQHF.

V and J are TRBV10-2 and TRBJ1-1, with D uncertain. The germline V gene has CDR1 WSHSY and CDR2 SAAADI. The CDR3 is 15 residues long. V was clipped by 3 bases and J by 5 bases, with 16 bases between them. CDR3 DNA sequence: TGCGCCAGCAGTGAACCGCTTGGGCGGGGAACTGAAGCTTTCTTT. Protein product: CASSEPLGRGTEAFF.